This T cell receptor (beta chain) was identified in a study of cytomegalovirus exposure and HLA in healthy donors. Overall study: Unique TCRs numbering around 85 million, obtained from HLA-typed donors, made up an early data release. Study-wide results and caveats: Overall, 164 TCR beta chains were annotated as cytomegalovirus-associated. A highly shared variant cluster was judged a likely technical artifact.

The study ran its PCR with 60 Vbeta and 13 Jbeta primers. The repertoire was sequenced with immunoSEQ multiplex PCR; TCRdb's copy has only in-frame clones and lacks some. The sample records over 75,000 clones, around 10% being singletons. As to this clone: What it binds is not known.

This clonotype was sampled from a man in his forties or fifties in good health and CMV-seropositive. The sample consisted of PBMCs.

In nucleotides, the CDR3 is TGCGCCACCCCGTTGGACAGGGGATGGGCGCCCCAGCATTTT. Translating it yields CATPLDRGWAPQHF. The rearrangement uses TRBV10-1 and TRBJ1-5; 9 nucleotides align to TRBD1. The CDR3 consists of 14 residues. CDR1 is WNHNN, CDR2 SYGVQD, per germline (reference sequence). Trimming at V came to 10 bases and at J to 9 bases, leaving 13 bases not matched to a gene.